Listed here are 2 T cell receptor beta chains from one sample, sequenced in a study of patients and donors after allogeneic stem cell transplantation (TCRdb year 2020). The library came from RT-PCR. Sequencer: NextSeq 550. The raw public data were reprocessed by TCRdb itself: fastp quality trimming at Q25, MiXCR clonotype calling, in-frame beta chains only. Rows with one shared CDR3 protein collapse into an entry with the most common genes and DNA. Across this sample there are some 92,000 distinct CDR3 sequences, with roughly 48% seen only once. Of the sample, roughly two thirds falls within the top ten clones. What was sequenced was blood, either unsorted or a sorted T cell fraction (not recorded which). These receptors were taken from a human donor who was either an allogeneic HSCT recipient or a stem cell or donor lymphocyte infusion donor (not recorded which). It is not recorded whose cells these are; they may come from a transplant donor.

This clonotype was seen a handful of times. The V and J genes are TRBV20-1 and TRBJ1-1, with D unresolved. Germline V gives CDR1 DFQATT, CDR2 SNEGSKA (reference sequence). V gave up 0 bases and J gave up 4 bases, with 21 bases separating them. This CDR3 has 17 residues. CDR3 protein: CSARDWVPLRDFTEAFF. In DNA form, the CDR3 reads TGCAGTGCTAGAGATTGGGTCCCCTTAAGGGATTTCACTGAAGCTTTCTTT.

This chain joins TRBV10-3 and TRBJ1-2, with 7 bases lining up with TRBD1. Germline lookup yields CDR1 ENHRY and CDR2 SYGVKD. After removal of 5 bases from V and 4 bases from J, the junction contained 4 bases not matched to a gene. The CDR3 contains 13 residues. CDR3 bases: TGTGCCATCAGTAGCGGACAGGCCTATGGCTACACCTTC. It codes for CAISSGQAYGYTF.